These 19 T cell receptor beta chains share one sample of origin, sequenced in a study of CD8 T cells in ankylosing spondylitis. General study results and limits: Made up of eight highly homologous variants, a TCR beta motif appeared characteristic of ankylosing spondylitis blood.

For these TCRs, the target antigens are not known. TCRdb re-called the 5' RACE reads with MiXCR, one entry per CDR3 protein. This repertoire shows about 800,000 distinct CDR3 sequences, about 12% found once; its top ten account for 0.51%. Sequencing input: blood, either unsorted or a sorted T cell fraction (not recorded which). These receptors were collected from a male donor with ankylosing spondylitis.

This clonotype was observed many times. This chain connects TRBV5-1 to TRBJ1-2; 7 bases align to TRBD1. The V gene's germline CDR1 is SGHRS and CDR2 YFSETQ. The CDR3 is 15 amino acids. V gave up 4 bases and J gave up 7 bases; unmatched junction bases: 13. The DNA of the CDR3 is TGCGCCAGCAGCGTAGATCCAGGGGGTTTTCGTGGCTACACCTTC. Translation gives CASSVDPGGFRGYTF.

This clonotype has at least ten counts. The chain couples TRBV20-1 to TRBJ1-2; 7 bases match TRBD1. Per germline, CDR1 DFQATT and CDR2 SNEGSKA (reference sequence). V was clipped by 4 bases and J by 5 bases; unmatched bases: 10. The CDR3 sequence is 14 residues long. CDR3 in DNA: TGCAGTGCTACCCCAGGACAGGATCCTTATGGCTACACCTTC. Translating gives CSATPGQDPYGYTF.

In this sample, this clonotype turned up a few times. CDR3: CAWSAGHRLYEQYF. DNA of the CDR3: TGTGCCTGGAGTGCGGGACATCGACTCTACGAGCAGTACTTC. The V call is TRBV30, the J call TRBJ2-7; D may be TRBD1 (6 bases). CDR1 and CDR2 (germline): GTSNPN, SVGIG (reference sequence). The CDR3 is 14 amino acids. V was clipped by 1 base and J by 3 bases, with 13 bases between them.

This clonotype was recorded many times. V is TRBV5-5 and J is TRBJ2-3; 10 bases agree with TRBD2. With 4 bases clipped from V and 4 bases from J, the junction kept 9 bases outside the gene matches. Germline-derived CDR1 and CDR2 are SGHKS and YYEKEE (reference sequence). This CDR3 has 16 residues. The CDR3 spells CASSRIPSGRADTQYF. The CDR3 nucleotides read TGTGCCAGCAGCCGCATCCCTAGCGGGAGAGCAGATACGCAGTATTTT. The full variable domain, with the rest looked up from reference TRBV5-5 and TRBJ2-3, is DAGVTQSPTHLIKTRGQQVTLRCSPISGHKSVSWYQQVLGQGPQFIFQYYEKEERGRGNFPDRFSARQFPNYSSELNVNALLLGDSALYLCASSRIPSGRADTQYFGPGTRLTVL.

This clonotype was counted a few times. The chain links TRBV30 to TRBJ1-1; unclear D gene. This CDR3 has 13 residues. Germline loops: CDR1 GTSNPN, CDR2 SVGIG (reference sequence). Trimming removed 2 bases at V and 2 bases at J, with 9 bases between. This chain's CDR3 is CAWSYSTNTEAFF. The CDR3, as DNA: TGTGCCTGGAGTTACAGTACTAACACTGAAGCTTTCTTT.

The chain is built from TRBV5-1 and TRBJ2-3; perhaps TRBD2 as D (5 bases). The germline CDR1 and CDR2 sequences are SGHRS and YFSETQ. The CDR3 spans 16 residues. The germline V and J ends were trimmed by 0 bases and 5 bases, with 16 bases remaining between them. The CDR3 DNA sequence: TGCGCCAGCAGCTTGGAGGTCCTCACCCGGGGAGATACGCAGTATTTT. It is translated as CASSLEVLTRGDTQYF.

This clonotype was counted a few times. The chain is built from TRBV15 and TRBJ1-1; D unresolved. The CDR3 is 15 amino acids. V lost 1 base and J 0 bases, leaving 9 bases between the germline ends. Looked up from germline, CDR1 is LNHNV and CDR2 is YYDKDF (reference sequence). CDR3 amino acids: CATSRVFSMNTEAFF. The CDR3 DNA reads TGTGCCACCAGCAGAGTGTTCAGTATGAACACTGAAGCTTTCTTT.

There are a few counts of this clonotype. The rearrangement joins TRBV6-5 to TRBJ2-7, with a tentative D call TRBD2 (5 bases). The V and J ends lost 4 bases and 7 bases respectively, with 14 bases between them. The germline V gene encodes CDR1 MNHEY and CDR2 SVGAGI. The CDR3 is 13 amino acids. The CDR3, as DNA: TGTGCCAGCAGTTCGGACCCTACGGGAGAGCAGTACTTC. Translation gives CASSSDPTGEQYF.

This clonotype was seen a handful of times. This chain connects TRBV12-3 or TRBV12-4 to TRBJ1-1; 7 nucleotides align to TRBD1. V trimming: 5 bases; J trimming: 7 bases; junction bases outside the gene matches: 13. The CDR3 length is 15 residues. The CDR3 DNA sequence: TGTGCCAGCAGTCCTCCCACAACAGGGGTGGGTGAAGCTTTCTTT. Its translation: CASSPPTTGVGEAFF.

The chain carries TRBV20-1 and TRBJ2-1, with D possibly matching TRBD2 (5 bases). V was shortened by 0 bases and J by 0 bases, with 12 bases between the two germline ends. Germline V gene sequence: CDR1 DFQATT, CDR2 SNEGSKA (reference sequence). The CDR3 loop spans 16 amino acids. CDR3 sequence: CSARDVAMSSYNEQFF. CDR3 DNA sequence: TGCAGTGCTAGAGACGTAGCGATGAGCTCCTACAATGAGCAGTTCTTC.

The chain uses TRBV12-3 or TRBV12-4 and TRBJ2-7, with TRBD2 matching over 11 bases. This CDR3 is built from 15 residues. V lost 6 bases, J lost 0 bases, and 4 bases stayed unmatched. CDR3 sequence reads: CASRPSGRSSYEQYF. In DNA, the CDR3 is TGTGCCAGCAGGCCTAGCGGGAGGAGCTCCTACGAGCAGTACTTC.

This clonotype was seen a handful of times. The CDR3 nucleotides read TGCAGTGCTAGTCCCGGGCCCGAGCAGTACTTC. Encoded protein: CSASPGPEQYF. The chain combines TRBV20-1 with TRBJ2-7, with no clear D. Trimming cost V 3 bases and J 6 bases, with 9 bases left between them. CDR1 is DFQATT, CDR2 SNEGSKA, per germline (reference sequence). This CDR3 comprises 11 residues.

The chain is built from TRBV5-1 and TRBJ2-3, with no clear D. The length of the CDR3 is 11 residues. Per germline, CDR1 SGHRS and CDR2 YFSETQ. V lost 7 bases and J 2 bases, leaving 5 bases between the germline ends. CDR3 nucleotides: TGCGCCAGCTTTTCCACAGATACGCAGTATTTT. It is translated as CASFSTDTQYF.

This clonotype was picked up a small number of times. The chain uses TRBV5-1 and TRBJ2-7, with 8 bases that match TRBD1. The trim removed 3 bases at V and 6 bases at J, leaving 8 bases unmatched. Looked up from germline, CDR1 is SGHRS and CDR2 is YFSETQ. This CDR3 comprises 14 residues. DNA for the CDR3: TGCGCCAGCAGCTCCGGACAGGGAGGAGGCGAGCAGTACTTC. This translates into CASSSGQGGGEQYF.

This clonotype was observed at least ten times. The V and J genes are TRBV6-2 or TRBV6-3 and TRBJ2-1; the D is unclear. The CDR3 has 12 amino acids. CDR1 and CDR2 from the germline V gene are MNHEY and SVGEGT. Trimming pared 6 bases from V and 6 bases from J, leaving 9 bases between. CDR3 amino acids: CASSQFRNEQFF. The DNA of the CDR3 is TGTGCCAGCAGCCAATTCCGCAATGAGCAGTTCTTC.

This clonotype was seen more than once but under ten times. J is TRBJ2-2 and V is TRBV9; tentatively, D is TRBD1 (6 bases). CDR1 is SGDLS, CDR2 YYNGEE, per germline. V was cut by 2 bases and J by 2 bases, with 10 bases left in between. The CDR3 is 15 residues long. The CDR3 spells CASSVGTSNTGELFF. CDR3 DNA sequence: TGTGCCAGCAGCGTTGGGACAAGCAACACCGGGGAGCTGTTTTTT.

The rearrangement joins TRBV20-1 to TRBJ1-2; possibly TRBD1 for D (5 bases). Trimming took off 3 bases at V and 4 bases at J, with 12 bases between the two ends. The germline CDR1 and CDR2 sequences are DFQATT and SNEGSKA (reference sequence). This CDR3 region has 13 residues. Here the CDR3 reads CSARTQEIYGYTF. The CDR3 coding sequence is TGCAGTGCTAGGACACAGGAGATCTATGGCTACACCTTC.

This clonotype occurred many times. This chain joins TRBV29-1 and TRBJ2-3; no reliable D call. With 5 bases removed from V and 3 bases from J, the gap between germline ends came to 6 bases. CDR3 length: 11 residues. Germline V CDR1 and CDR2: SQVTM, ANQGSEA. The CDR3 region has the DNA TGCAGCGTTCTGGAGACAGATACGCAGTATTTT. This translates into CSVLETDTQYF.

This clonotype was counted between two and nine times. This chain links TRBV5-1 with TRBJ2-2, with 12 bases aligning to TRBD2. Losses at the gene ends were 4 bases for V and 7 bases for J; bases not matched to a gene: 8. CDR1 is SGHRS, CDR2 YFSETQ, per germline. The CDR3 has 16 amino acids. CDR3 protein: CASSRSGLAGSGELFF. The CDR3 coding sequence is TGCGCCAGCAGCCGCTCTGGACTAGCGGGAAGCGGGGAGCTGTTTTTT.